A selection of T cell receptor beta chains follows, all from one sample in a study of T cell responses to AZD1222 COVID-19 vaccine. TCRdb's copy holds only in-frame clones and misses some; the assay was immunoSEQ multiplex PCR. Of some 49,000 clones listed, over 65% are singletons. Sample: peripheral blood, taken on day 0 of AZD1222 vaccination. The receptor set was obtained from an adult in good health. Both conserved end residues are part of each CDR3. D genes are given only for firm matches. A row's size may be missing; if present it is once, few, many or a size class.

few	TRBV18	TRBJ1-3	TRBD1	CASSPLFGQGTKSGNTIYF	TGTGCCAGCTCACCACTTTTCGGACAGGGTACAAAGTCTGGAAACACCATATATTTT
.	TRBV14	TRBJ1-5	.	CASSLSNQPQHF	TGTGCCAGCAGCCTTAGCAATCAGCCCCAGCATTTT
.	TRBV6-6	TRBJ1-2	TRBD1	CASSLTGGASGYTF	TGTGCCAGCAGCCTGACAGGGGGCGCGTCAGGCTACACCTTC
few	TRBV5-6	TRBJ1-1	.	CASSHGGNTEAFF	TGTGCCAGCAGTCATGGGGGGAACACTGAAGCTTTCTTT
.	TRBV5-1	TRBJ2-3	.	CASSLVAGPQDTQYF	TGCGCCAGCAGCTTGGTTGCAGGGCCACAGGATACGCAGTATTTT
.	TRBV27	TRBJ1-3	.	CASSFMGGSGNTIYF	TGTGCCAGCAGTTTTATGGGGGGCTCTGGAAACACCATATATTTT
.	TRBV11-2	TRBJ1-2	TRBD1	CASSFGQGNYGYTF	TGTGCCAGCAGCTTCGGACAGGGCAACTATGGCTACACCTTC
.	TRBV6-1	TRBJ1-3	.	CASSEYADRGNTIYF	TGTGCCAGCAGTGAATACGCCGACAGAGGAAACACCATATATTTT
few	TRBV19	TRBJ1-5	TRBD1	CASSTRQMTGGQPQHF	TGTGCCAGTAGTACTCGACAAATGACAGGGGGCCAGCCCCAGCATTTT
.	TRBV10-1	TRBJ2-1	TRBD2	CASSAPGLAANNEQFF	TGCGCCAGCAGTGCCCCTGGACTAGCGGCTAACAATGAGCAGTTCTTC
.	TRBV28	TRBJ2-7	TRBD1	CASSSSGTGVHEQYF	TGTGCCAGCAGCTCATCCGGGACAGGGGTCCACGAGCAGTACTTC
.	TRBV4-1	TRBJ2-1	TRBD2	CASSQSGLAGGNEQFF	TGCGCCAGCAGCCAATCTGGACTAGCGGGGGGTAATGAGCAGTTCTTC
.	TRBV5-1	TRBJ2-3	.	CASSTMRGATDTQYF	TGCGCCAGCAGCACCATGAGGGGGGCCACAGATACGCAGTATTTT
.	TRBV5-1	TRBJ2-1	TRBD2	CASSTLRAGGENEQFF	TGCGCCAGCAGCACCCTTAGAGCGGGAGGAGAGAATGAGCAGTTCTTC
.	TRBV11-2	TRBJ2-1	TRBD2	CASSLDLGAGEQFF	TGTGCCAGCAGCTTAGATCTTGGAGCGGGGGAGCAGTTCTTC
.	TRBV11-2	TRBJ2-7	.	CASSLGPQPISYEQYF	TGTGCCAGCAGCTTAGGCCCCCAGCCAATCTCCTACGAGCAGTACTTC
once	TRBV5-6	TRBJ2-3	.	CASSTTGSNTQYF	TGTGCCAGCAGCACCACAGGGTCGAATACGCAGTATTTT
few	TRBV6-5	TRBJ2-7	TRBD2	CASQTGLAGYEQYF	TGTGCCAGCCAGACGGGACTAGCGGGATACGAGCAGTACTTC
once	TRBV14	TRBJ1-2	TRBD1	CASSPWTGLGGYTF	TGTGCCAGCAGCCCGTGGACAGGGTTGGGTGGCTACACCTTC
.	TRBV6-6	TRBJ2-7	TRBD2	CASSPGLAGVWEQYF	TGTGCCAGCAGTCCGGGACTAGCGGGAGTCTGGGAGCAGTACTTC
.	TRBV19	TRBJ1-5	.	CASSPGLASNQPQHF	TGTGCCAGTAGTCCGGGCCTGGCAAGCAATCAGCCCCAGCATTTT
.	TRBV28	TRBJ2-3	TRBD1	CASTGVTDTQYF	TGTGCCAGTACAGGGGTCACAGATACGCAGTATTTT
.	TRBV4-2	TRBJ1-2	TRBD1	CASSQDWRTGGSYGYTF	TGTGCCAGCAGCCAAGATTGGCGTACAGGGGGTTCCTATGGCTACACCTTC
.	TRBV20-1	TRBJ2-5	TRBD1	CSATDPGQTKETQYF	TGCAGTGCTACTGATCCGGGACAGACTAAAGAGACCCAGTACTTC
.	TRBV12-3/TRBV12-4	TRBJ1-5	.	CASSWISNQPQHF	TGTGCCAGCAGTTGGATTAGCAATCAGCCCCAGCATTTT
.	TRBV7-2	TRBJ2-2	.	CASRAPNTGELFF	TGTGCCAGCAGAGCGCCGAACACCGGGGAGCTGTTTTTT
.	TRBV7-9	TRBJ1-1	TRBD1	CASSKRTGENTEAFF	TGTGCCAGCAGCAAAAGGACAGGGGAGAACACTGAAGCTTTCTTT
.	TRBV11-1	TRBJ2-5	.	CASSFREWETQYF	TGTGCCAGCAGCTTTAGGGAGTGGGAGACCCAGTACTTC
.	TRBV28	TRBJ1-1	.	CASSYYENTEAFF	TGTGCCAGCAGTTACTACGAGAACACTGAAGCTTTCTTT
.	TRBV3-1/TRBV3-2	TRBJ2-2	TRBD2	CASGLAVAGELFF	TGTGCCAGCGGACTAGCTGTGGCCGGGGAGCTGTTTTTT
.	TRBV28	TRBJ2-2	.	CASSFLGKGTGELFF	TGTGCCAGCAGTTTTCTGGGAAAGGGCACCGGGGAGCTGTTTTTT